This T cell receptor beta chain was retrieved from a study of cytomegalovirus exposure and HLA in healthy donors. About the research overall: As an earlier analysis found, 150 million to 200 million T cells yielded 117 million unique TCR beta sequences. The study's findings and limits: Reportedly, HLA-A and HLA-B alleles of most subjects were accurately predicted from TCR beta.

A remark on this clone: The antigen remains unidentified.

The CDR3 totals 16 residues. With 3 bases clipped from V and 1 base from J, the junction kept 7 bases outside the gene matches. The germline V gene encodes CDR1 LNHDA and CDR2 SQIVND (reference sequence). PCR involved 60 Vbeta and 13 Jbeta primers. TCRdb keeps only in-frame clones here, not all; method: immunoSEQ multiplex PCR. The repertoire holds about 140,000 clones, with about four fifths as singletons. The TCR comes from a man aged 30 to 45 in good health. The sequencing sample was made of PBMCs. The chain couples TRBV19 to TRBJ2-5; TRBD2 matches at 8 bases. CDR3 protein: CASSMGNSGVQETQYF. In DNA, the CDR3 is TGTGCCAGTAGTATGGGGAATAGCGGGGTCCAAGAGACCCAGTACTTC. The variable domain in full, completed from reference TRBV19 and TRBJ2-5, reads DGGITQSPKYLFRKEGQNVTLSCEQNLNHDAMYWYRQDPGQGLRLIYYSQIVNDFQKGDIAEGYSVSREKKESFPLTVTSAQKNPTAFYLCASSMGNSGVQETQYFGPGTRLLVL.